Presented here are 20 T cell receptor beta chains from one specimen sequenced in a study of resident and recirculating memory T cells in vitiligo. TCRdb's table, derived via immunoSEQ multiplex PCR, lists solely in-frame clones and lacks some. The sample contains tens of thousands of clones, 92% of which appear only once. Source material: blood. These receptor sequences come from a male donor with vitiligo.

The chain uses TRBV7-9 and TRBJ1-2; D may be TRBD1 (5 bases). Germline CDR1 reads SEHNR; CDR2 reads FQNEAQ (reference sequence). Trimming removed 5 bases at V and 7 bases at J, with 17 bases between. The CDR3 length is 14 residues. CDR3 amino acids: CASSPRTAGGGYTF. CDR3 in DNA: TGTGCCAGCAGCCCGAGGACGGCCGGGGGTGGCTACACCTTC.

This chain joins TRBV5-1 and TRBJ2-1, with TRBD1 as a possible D gene (5 bases). Germline loops: CDR1 SGHRS, CDR2 YFSETQ. The length of the CDR3 is 16 residues. V lost 3 bases to trimming and J lost 0 bases, with 13 bases between them. In DNA form, the CDR3 reads TGCGCCAGCAGCTATCGTCCCCAGGGCTCCTACAATGAGCAGTTCTTC. Protein: CASSYRPQGSYNEQFF.

The chain recombines TRBV6-5 with TRBJ1-2; no clear D gene. The length of the CDR3 is 13 residues. Germline V CDR1 and CDR2: MNHEY, SVGAGI. With 5 bases removed from V and 0 bases from J, the gap between germline ends came to 7 bases. The CDR3 DNA follows: TGTGCCAGCAGTGCCGGGGCTAACTATGGCTACACCTTC. It translates to CASSAGANYGYTF.

The chain is built from TRBV2 and TRBJ2-3; possibly TRBD1 for D (5 bases). CDR1 and CDR2 from the germline V gene are SNHLY and FYNNEI. V was cut by 6 bases and J by 1 base, with 8 bases left in between. CDR3 length: 13 residues. The CDR3 here is CASSQGGTDTQYF. The DNA of the CDR3 is TGTGCCAGCAGCCAGGGTGGCACAGATACGCAGTATTTT.

The chain employs TRBV30 and TRBJ1-4; no clear D. Germline loops: CDR1 GTSNPN, CDR2 SVGIG (reference sequence). The CDR3 covers 14 residues. Deletions cut 0 bases from V and 2 bases from J, with 7 bases between. CDR3 DNA: TGTGCCTGGAGTGTAGGAGGGACTAATGAAAAACTGTTTTTT. This gives the protein CAWSVGGTNEKLFF.

The chain uses TRBV5-5 and TRBJ2-7; no clear D gene. The CDR3 contains 13 residues. Per germline, CDR1 SGHKS and CDR2 YYEKEE (reference sequence). The V gene lost 1 base and the J gene lost 3 bases, with 8 bases spanning the gap. The CDR3 DNA follows: TGTGCCAGCAGCTTGTTGTTATTCTACGAGCAGTACTTC. Translation: CASSLLLFYEQYF.

The rearrangement links TRBV19 to TRBJ2-3; TRBD1 might be the D (5 bases). With 6 bases removed from V and 0 bases from J, the gap between germline ends came to 28 bases. CDR3 length equals 20 residues. From germline, CDR1 is LNHDA and CDR2 SQIVND (reference sequence). The CDR3 loop is CASSSLGYGLGHTSTDTQYF. DNA for the CDR3: TGTGCCAGTAGCTCCTTGGGCTATGGGCTGGGGCACACCAGCACAGATACGCAGTATTTT.

V usage is TRBV5-8 and J usage is TRBJ1-5; 11 positions match TRBD1. Germline V gene lookup returns CDR1 SGHTS and CDR2 YDEGEE. V gave up 0 bases and J gave up 2 bases; unmatched junction bases: 7. CDR3 length: 18 amino acids. DNA of the CDR3: TGTGCCAGCAGCTTGGTGGGACAGGGGGTATTTGGCAATCAGCCCCAGCATTTT. Encoded protein: CASSLVGQGVFGNQPQHF.

This chain links TRBV11-1 with TRBJ1-1; 9 nucleotides line up with TRBD1. V shed 4 bases, J shed 0 bases, and the junction held 9 bases outside the gene matches. Germline V gene data show CDR1 as SGHAT and CDR2 as FQDESV (reference sequence). CDR3 length: 17 residues. The CDR3 sequence is CASSSSDRGPMNTEAFF. In nucleotides, the CDR3 is TGTGCCAGCAGCTCCTCGGACAGGGGCCCAATGAACACTGAAGCTTTCTTT.

The chain employs TRBV19 and TRBJ2-3; possibly TRBD2 for D (5 bases). Per germline, CDR1 LNHDA and CDR2 SQIVND (reference sequence). V lost 3 bases to trimming and J lost 8 bases, with 15 bases between them. This CDR3 region has 14 residues. The CDR3, as DNA: TGTGCCAGTAGTATGGCTAGCCCAAGTCGTACGCAGTATTTT. As protein: CASSMASPSRTQYF.

This sequence joins TRBV9 and TRBJ2-1; TRBD2 matches 13 bases. In germline, CDR1 is SGDLS, CDR2 YYNGEE. Losses at the gene ends were 0 bases for V and 9 bases for J; bases not matched to a gene: 0. The CDR3 sequence is 14 residues long. The CDR3 loop reads CASSVGLAGGEQFF. CDR3 nucleotide sequence: TGTGCCAGCAGCGTAGGACTAGCGGGAGGTGAGCAGTTCTTC.

The chain joins TRBV28 to TRBJ2-7, with 8 nucleotides matching TRBD2. J gave up 0 bases and V 5 bases, and 12 bases lay outside the gene matches. The CDR3 is made up of 17 amino acids. Germline V lookup: CDR1 MDHEN, CDR2 SYDVKM. CDR3 coding DNA: TGTGCCAGCAGTCTACGCCGGGGCAGCGGGAGCTCCTACGAGCAGTACTTC. Translating gives CASSLRRGSGSSYEQYF.

V usage is TRBV5-1 and J usage is TRBJ2-2; no clear D gene. V was shortened by 6 bases and J by 0 bases, with 9 bases between the two germline ends. The CDR3 is made up of 14 amino acids. CDR1 is SGHRS, CDR2 YFSETQ, per germline. The CDR3 nucleotides are TGCGCCAGCACTACTCTATCGAACACCGGGGAGCTGTTTTTT. Translating it yields CASTTLSNTGELFF.

This clone has just one count. The genes are TRBV28 and TRBJ1-5, with 7 bases that match TRBD1. CDR3 size: 16 residues. Unmatched junction bases numbered 10, after V lost 5 bases and J lost 3 bases. CDR1 and CDR2 (germline): MDHEN, SYDVKM. CDR3 nucleotide sequence: TGTGCCAGCAGTCTTGACAGGGAGAGGGTCAATCAGCCCCAGCATTTT. It specifies CASSLDRERVNQPQHF.

The chain joins TRBV9 to TRBJ2-3, with D maybe TRBD2 (5 bases). Germline V CDR1 and CDR2: SGDLS, YYNGEE. CDR3 length equals 17 residues. V lost 8 bases and J 0 bases, leaving 22 bases between the germline ends. CDR3 residues: CARTQGPWRVSTDTQYF. DNA of the CDR3: TGTGCCAGAACCCAAGGCCCCTGGCGGGTGAGCACAGATACGCAGTATTTT.

This clone was observed a few times. The CDR3 sequence is CASSSNLRGDGTQYF. The CDR3 DNA is TGTGCCAGTAGTAGCAACCTCAGGGGGGACGGGACCCAGTACTTC. J is TRBJ2-5 and V is TRBV19; D may be TRBD1 (7 bases). The ends were cut back, 4 bases at V and 7 bases at J, with 19 bases in the middle. The CDR3 is made up of 15 amino acids. CDR1 and CDR2 from the germline V gene are LNHDA and SQIVND (reference sequence). Supplemented by reference TRBV19 and TRBJ2-5, the full variable domain reads DGGITQSPKYLFRKEGQNVTLSCEQNLNHDAMYWYRQDPGQGLRLIYYSQIVNDFQKGDIAEGYSVSREKKESFPLTVTSAQKNPTAFYLCASSSNLRGDGTQYFGPGTRLLVL.

The chain joins TRBV4-1 to TRBJ1-2, with D hard to call. Germline values: CDR1 MGHRA, CDR2 YSYEKL. CDR3 length equals 14 residues. Trimming shortened V by 0 bases and J by 6 bases, and 11 bases separated the two germline ends. The CDR3 DNA follows: TGCGCCAGCAGCCAAGATAGAGGCCCAGATGGCTACACCTTC. This gives the protein CASSQDRGPDGYTF.

This clone was recorded only once. The V and J genes are TRBV11-2 and TRBJ1-4, with a tentative D call TRBD1 (5 bases). Trimming took 3 bases from V and 4 from J, leaving 18 bases between them. Germline CDR1 SGHAT, CDR2 FQNNGV. The CDR3 is 17 amino acids. CDR3 region: CASSLGEGSHRNEKLFF. In nucleotides, the CDR3 is TGTGCCAGCAGCTTGGGGGAGGGCAGTCATCGTAATGAAAAACTGTTTTTT.

This chain joins TRBV5-1 and TRBJ1-2; the D is unclear. V dropped 1 base and J dropped 3 bases, with 7 bases sitting between them. Germline V gene lookup returns CDR1 SGHRS and CDR2 YFSETQ. The CDR3 contains 13 residues. CDR3: CASSLNHYYGYTF. The CDR3 DNA follows: TGCGCCAGCAGCTTGAACCACTACTATGGCTACACCTTC. The full variable domain, its missing parts supplied by reference TRBV5-1 and TRBJ1-2, is KAGVTQTPRYLIKTRGQQVTLSCSPISGHRSVSWYQQTPGQGLQFLFEYFSETQRNKGNFPGRFSGRQFSNSRSEMNVSTLELGDSALYLCASSLNHYYGYTFGSGTRLTVV.

J is TRBJ1-2 and V is TRBV4-3, with D unresolved. The CDR3 totals 14 residues. Germline CDR1 reads LGHNA; CDR2 reads YSLEER. Trimming stripped 0 bases from V and 5 bases from J, with 10 bases between. The CDR3 protein is CASSQDAARYGYTF. The CDR3 DNA reads as TGCGCCAGCAGCCAAGACGCGGCGCGGTATGGCTACACCTTC.